These 15 T cell receptor beta chains came from one sample sequenced in a study of T cell clonality in common variable immunodeficiency. Study-level findings and limits: Reportedly, TCR beta sequences from common variable immunodeficiency showed fewer deletions and N-nucleotide insertions.

Their antigens are not known. Profiled with immunoSEQ multiplex PCR; TCRdb holds only in-frame clones, not every one. This sample carries over 11,000 clones, none of them present only once. Input material: peripheral blood mononuclear cells. The receptors were sampled from a human donor with common variable immunodeficiency.

This clone appeared a few times. The read terminates 3 residues ahead of where the CDR3 ends, so the germline J gene completes it. The V gene is TRBV18, the J gene TRBJ2-5, with 7 bases identical to TRBD1. Germline V CDR1 and CDR2: KGHSH, LQKENI. V lost 6 bases to trimming and J lost 2 bases; unmatched junction nucleotides: 15. The CDR3 extends over 17 amino acids. Incomplete CDR3 DNA: TGTGCCAGCTCCCTCCAAGTAGGGACAGAAAGACAAGAGACC. Its translation: CASSLQVGTERQET. The entire CDR3 reads CASSLQVGTERQETQYF. The full variable domain, completed using reference TRBV18 and TRBJ2-5, is NAGVMQNPRHLVRRRGQEARLRCSPMKGHSHVYWYRQLPEEGLKFMVYLQKENIIDESGMPKERFSAEFPKEGPSILRIQQVVRGDSAAYFCASSLQVGTERQETQYFGPGTRLLVL.

In its sample, this clone was seen a few times. The read falls 3 residues short of the CDR3 end, and the missing part is taken from the germline J gene. This chain links TRBV7-9 with TRBJ2-2; 7 positions agree with TRBD2. J lost 4 bases, V lost 3 bases, and 5 bases had no gene match. Germline lookup yields CDR1 SEHNR and CDR2 FQNEAQ (reference sequence). CDR3 length equals 15 residues. Incomplete CDR3 DNA: TGTGCCAGCAGCTTCCGGACTAGTTCCACCGGGGAG. This sequence encodes CASSFRTSSTGE. The whole CDR3 sequence reads CASSFRTSSTGELFF.

About this clone itself: The observed sequence ends 3 residues before the CDR3 terminus, with the missing tail filled in from the germline J gene. The chain recombines TRBV7-9 with TRBJ2-5; the match to TRBD2 covers 7 bases. Germline loops: CDR1 SEHNR, CDR2 FQNEAQ (reference sequence). The CDR3 runs 14 residues. V lost 4 bases to trimming and J lost 2 bases; unmatched junction nucleotides: 4. The CDR3 here is CASSYRDYQETQYF. Incomplete CDR3 DNA: TGTGCCAGCAGCTACCGGGACTATCAAGAGACC.

This clone occurred a few times. From the germline J gene comes the end of the CDR3, since the read stops 3 residues before it. The genes are TRBV7-6 and TRBJ2-3, with 8 nucleotides matching TRBD2. The J segment lost 6 bases and the V segment lost 5 bases, leaving 4 bases of the junction unmatched. The CDR3 consists of 13 residues. Germline CDR1 SGHVS, CDR2 FNYEAQ. CDR3 DNA (partial): TGTGCCAGCAGCACACGGGGGGGGGATACG. As protein: CASSTRGGDT. The CDR3 as a whole reads CASSTRGGDTQYF. The full variable domain, with the rest looked up from reference TRBV7-6 and TRBJ2-3, is GAGVSQSPRYKVTKRGQDVALRCDPISGHVSLYWYRQALGQGPEFLTYFNYEAQQDKSGLPNDRFSAERPEGSISTLTIQRTEQRDSAMYRCASSTRGGDTQYFGPGTRLTVL.

To note about this clone: Read sequence stops 3 residues before the CDR3 end, and the germline J gene provides the missing end. The chain links TRBV19 to TRBJ2-4; no definite D call. Germline V gene data show CDR1 as LNHDA and CDR2 as SQIVND (reference sequence). With 5 bases removed from V and 9 bases from J, the gap between germline ends came to 11 bases. CDR3 length: 12 residues. CDR3 DNA, as far as it was read: TGTGCCAGTAGTCTTGGGCGTTCCATT. Its translation is CASSLGRSI. The full-length CDR3 reads as CASSLGRSIQYF.

Worth noting for this clone: The read stops 3 residues short of the end of the CDR3; the missing end is completed from the germline J gene. The V and J genes are TRBV2 and TRBJ1-6; TRBD1 agrees at 11 bases. Germline CDR1 is SNHLY and CDR2 is FYNNEI. This CDR3 comprises 13 residues. V shed 7 bases, J shed 10 bases, and the junction held 3 bases outside the gene matches. The CDR3 DNA, read in part, is TGTGCCAGCAAGGGACAGGGGGAATCACCC. The encoded protein is CASKGQGESP. The entire CDR3 protein reads CASKGQGESPLHF.

With regard to this clone: The CDR3 end lies 3 residues beyond the end of the read and is filled in from the germline J gene. The V and J genes are TRBV19 and TRBJ1-1; D unclear. The CDR3 runs to 16 residues. Germline CDR1 and CDR2: LNHDA and SQIVND (reference sequence). Trimming stripped 6 bases from V and 1 base from J, with 18 bases between. Partial CDR3 DNA: TGTGCCAGTAGCCCCCCTTTTAAGGCTGGGAACACTGAA. It encodes CASSPPFKAGNTE. The complete CDR3 protein is CASSPPFKAGNTEAFF. The full variable domain, completed using reference TRBV19 and TRBJ1-1, is DGGITQSPKYLFRKEGQNVTLSCEQNLNHDAMYWYRQDPGQGLRLIYYSQIVNDFQKGDIAEGYSVSREKKESFPLTVTSAQKNPTAFYLCASSPPFKAGNTEAFFGQGTRLTVV.

Only a few counts were recorded for this clone. The read terminates 3 residues ahead of where the CDR3 ends, so the germline J gene completes it. This chain uses TRBV30 with TRBJ2-7; D is undetermined. Germline V lookup: CDR1 GTSNPN, CDR2 SVGIG (reference sequence). The CDR3 runs to 12 residues. Trimming stripped 2 bases from V and 5 bases from J, with 10 bases between. The CDR3 spells CAWSRVFDEQYF. Incomplete CDR3 DNA: TGTGCCTGGAGTCGGGTTTTCGACGAG.

Concerning this clone: The read comes to an end 3 residues before the CDR3 does, leaving the germline J gene to fill in the end. J is TRBJ2-1 and V is TRBV18; a possible D gene is TRBD1 (6 bases). The CDR3 extends over 14 amino acids. V lost 4 bases and J 6 bases, leaving 13 bases between the germline ends. Germline V gene lookup returns CDR1 KGHSH and CDR2 LQKENI. The CDR3 spells CASSRDIGANEQFF. The sequenced part of the CDR3 DNA is TGTGCCAGCTCACGGGACATCGGGGCCAATGAG.

This clone came up a few times. CDR3 DNA, as far as it was read: TGCAGTGCAGATTGGGTACAGGGGGTTCTCTCCTACGAG. Its translation: CSADWVQGVLSYE. The whole CDR3 sequence reads CSADWVQGVLSYEQYF. The rearrangement links TRBV20-1 to TRBJ2-7, with 8 bases aligning to TRBD1. The read ends 3 residues before the CDR3 terminus; that terminus is restored from the germline J gene. Germline V gene data show CDR1 as DFQATT and CDR2 as SNEGSKA (reference sequence). The ends lost 6 bases at V and 0 bases at J; junction bases unmatched: 13. CDR3 size: 16 residues.

Worth noting for this clone: The CDR3 end lies 3 residues beyond the end of the read and is filled in from the germline J gene. The chain recombines TRBV7-2 with TRBJ1-1, with D possibly being TRBD1 (5 bases). The CDR3 has 15 residues. The V end was cut by 5 bases, the J end by 4 bases, with 17 bases between. From germline, CDR1 is SGHTA and CDR2 FQGNSA. The CDR3 reads CASSPRGGRSTEAFF. The covered CDR3 bases are TGTGCCAGCAGCCCGAGGGGAGGGAGGAGCACTGAA. Full variable domain (outside the CDR3, taken from reference TRBV7-2 and TRBJ1-1): GAGVSQSPSNKVTEKGKDVELRCDPISGHTALYWYRQSLGQGLEFLIYFQGNSAPDKSGLPSDRFSAERTGGSVSTLTIQRTQQEDSAVYLCASSPRGGRSTEAFFGQGTRLTVV.

This clone was counted a few times. From the germline J gene comes the end of the CDR3, since the read stops 3 residues before it. V and J are TRBV7-2 and TRBJ2-1; D is uncertain. The CDR3 covers 13 residues. V dropped 6 bases and J dropped 8 bases, with 14 bases sitting between them. Germline-derived CDR1 and CDR2 are SGHTA and FQGNSA. The CDR3 DNA, read in part, is TGTGCCAGCAGAACCTTCGTTAGCCATGAG. Protein product: CASRTFVSHE. The whole CDR3 reads CASRTFVSHEQFF.

This clone was seen a handful of times. The read gets to within 3 residues of the CDR3 end, and the germline J gene fills in the rest. V usage is TRBV19 and J usage is TRBJ1-4, with D tentatively TRBD1 (6 bases). Trimming stripped 2 bases from V and 7 bases from J, with 14 bases between. Germline V gives CDR1 LNHDA, CDR2 SQIVND (reference sequence). The CDR3 length is 15 residues. CDR3 region: CASSIFDRTTEKLFF. Incomplete CDR3 DNA: TGTGCCAGTAGTATATTTGACAGGACCACTGAAAAA.

This clone was seen repeatedly, ten times or more. The read halts 3 residues ahead of the CDR3 end, with the missing end drawn from the germline J gene. The chain carries TRBV6-2 or TRBV6-3 and TRBJ1-2; D is possibly TRBD1 (5 bases). Germline V CDR1 and CDR2: MNHEY, SVGEGT. CDR3 length: 13 residues. Trimming pared 6 bases from V and 2 bases from J, leaving 10 bases between. This CDR3 is CASRRGPNYGYTF. The CDR3 bases that were read are TGTGCCAGCAGAAGGGGCCCGAACTATGGC.

CDR3 DNA, as far as it was read: TGTGCCAGCAGCTCCAGGACAGGGCCCGGTTCACCC. Its protein is CASSSRTGPGSP. The whole CDR3 is CASSSRTGPGSPLHF. V is TRBV7-2 and J is TRBJ1-6, with 8 bases aligning to TRBD1. From the germline J gene comes the end of the CDR3, since the read stops 3 residues before it. Looked up from germline, CDR1 is SGHTA and CDR2 is FQGNSA. The CDR3 sequence is 15 residues long. V dropped 4 bases and J dropped 9; count of bases not matched to a gene: 8. The whole variable domain, remainder taken from reference TRBV7-2 and TRBJ1-6, is GAGVSQSPSNKVTEKGKDVELRCDPISGHTALYWYRQSLGQGLEFLIYFQGNSAPDKSGLPSDRFSAERTGGSVSTLTIQRTQQEDSAVYLCASSSRTGPGSPLHFGNGTRLTVT.